This passage covers 24 T cell receptor beta chains from one sample sequenced in a study of kidney transplant recipient with SARS-CoV-2 infection. MiXCR, run by TCRdb on the reads, gives a single entry per CDR3 protein. The sample lists 250,000 or so distinct CDR3 sequences; about 30% were seen once. Sequenced here: a blood sample, sampled at baseline and on roughly day 110 from a kidney transplant recipient. Receptors were obtained from a male patient aged 30 to 40 who had COVID-19 and was a kidney transplant recipient. These T cells may partly come from the graft donor.

This clonotype has at least ten counts. The gene calls are TRBV12-5 and TRBJ1-2, with D tentatively TRBD1 (5 bases). Trimming left V 5 bases short and J 4 bases short, with 23 bases between. Germline V CDR1 and CDR2: LGHNT, FRNRAP. CDR3 length: 17 amino acids. Here the CDR3 reads CASGEDRLQGKTYGYTF. The DNA of the CDR3 is TGTGCTAGTGGTGAGGATCGTTTGCAGGGAAAGACCTATGGCTACACCTTC. The variable domain in full, with the rest retrieved from reference TRBV12-5 and TRBJ1-2, is DARVTQTPRHKVTEMGQEVTMRCQPILGHNTVFWYRQTMMQGLELLAYFRNRAPLDDSGMPKDRFSAEMPDATLATLKIQPSEPRDSAVYFCASGEDRLQGKTYGYTFGSGTRLTVV.

This clonotype was seen ten or more times. The chain is built from TRBV11-2 and TRBJ2-7; no reliable D call. V lost 5 bases and J lost 3, with 11 bases in between. CDR1 and CDR2 (germline): SGHAT, FQNNGV. The CDR3 runs to 13 residues. The CDR3, as DNA: TGTGCCAGCAGCCAAATTAACGGCTACGAGCAGTACTTC. The encoded protein is CASSQINGYEQYF.

As to this clonotype: Sequence at one end of the junction differs from germline and may be a read error. The chain has TRBV7-8 and TRBJ1-5; possibly TRBD1 for D (6 bases). The germline CDR1 and CDR2 sequences are SGHVS and FQNEAQ. The CDR3 spans 15 residues. Written as DNA, the CDR3 is TGTGTCAGCAGCTTAGGGGGAAGTAGCAATCAGCCCCAGCATTTT. Translated, it gives CVSSLGGSSNQPQHF.

This clonotype was found many times. The chain uses TRBV3-1 and TRBJ1-1; D perhaps matches TRBD1 (5 bases). Germline CDR1 is LGHDT and CDR2 is YNNKEL (reference sequence). The CDR3 is made up of 15 amino acids. V was pared by 8 bases and J by 0 bases, with 16 bases between. This CDR3 reads CASSQGDGLNTEAFF. In DNA, the CDR3 is TGTGCCAGCTCCCAAGGGGACGGATTGAACACTGAAGCTTTCTTT.

To note about this clonotype: This may be a read error, as it is one base from a much larger clone. The V gene is TRBV6-1, the J gene TRBJ2-7; D is perhaps TRBD2 (5 bases). Germline V lookup: CDR1 MNHNS, CDR2 SASEGT. This CDR3 spans 13 amino acids. The CDR3 loop reads CAGSDRGSYEQYF. CDR3 coding DNA: TGTGCCGGCAGTGATCGGGGAAGCTACGAGCAGTACTTC.

This clonotype was observed many times. The rearrangement links TRBV7-3 to TRBJ2-7; tentative D call: TRBD1 (5 bases). V was shortened by 1 base and J by 6 bases, with 13 bases between the two germline ends. Germline CDR1 reads SGHTA; CDR2 reads FQGTGA. The length of the CDR3 is 14 residues. CDR3 sequence: CASSLSSGAGEQYF. The CDR3 DNA follows: TGTGCCAGCAGCTTAAGCTCTGGGGCAGGCGAGCAGTACTTC.

For this clonotype: A much larger clone lies a single base off, so this may be a read error. The rearrangement joins TRBV28 to TRBJ2-4; the match to TRBD2 covers 10 bases. The germline gives CDR1 MDHEN, CDR2 SYDVKM. The junction had 11 bases not matched to a gene; V was cut back by 5 bases and J by 16 bases. CDR3 size: 13 residues. In DNA form, the CDR3 reads TGTGCCAGCAGTCCTCCCCGGACTAGCGGCAGCTACTTC. It specifies CASSPPRTSGSYF.

The rearrangement links TRBV24-1 to TRBJ2-3; 8 bases are shared with TRBD1. CDR3 size: 16 residues. V lost 3 bases and J lost 0; bases outside the gene matches: 4. Germline CDR1 KGHDR, CDR2 SFDVKD. The CDR3 nucleotides read TGTGCCACCAGTGATGCGGGACAGGCTAGCACAGATACGCAGTATTTT. Protein product: CATSDAGQASTDTQYF.

This clonotype was recorded many times. The chain combines TRBV6-5 with TRBJ1-2, with D possibly being TRBD1 (5 bases). The germline gives CDR1 MNHEY, CDR2 SVGAGI. V was trimmed by 0 bases and J by 2 bases, leaving 7 bases between them. The CDR3 consists of 14 residues. CDR3 bases: TGTGCCAGCAGTTACTCCCAGGGAAACTATGGCTACACCTTC. This sequence encodes CASSYSQGNYGYTF.

On this clonotype itself: A much larger clone lies one base from this, so it may be a read error. The chain carries TRBV7-9 and TRBJ2-6; the D gene could be TRBD1 or TRBD2 (5 bases each). The CDR3 is 16 amino acids. Germline values: CDR1 SEHNR, CDR2 FQNEAQ (reference sequence). The CDR3 DNA sequence: TGTGCCAGCGCATGGGACGATAGCTCTGGGGCCAACGTCCCGACTTTC. The encoded protein is CASAWDDSSGANVPTF.

This clonotype was found many times. The chain has TRBV7-2 and TRBJ1-6; no clear D gene. There are 15 residues in the CDR3. The ends were cut back, 1 base at V and 5 bases at J, with 9 bases in the middle. CDR1 is SGHTA, CDR2 FQGNSA, per germline. DNA for the CDR3: TGTGCCAGCAGCTTAGTTTCGGGGAATAATTCACCCCTCCACTTT. It specifies CASSLVSGNNSPLHF.

This clonotype appeared many times. V usage is TRBV7-9 and J usage is TRBJ2-7; either TRBD1 or TRBD2 may fit D (5 bases each). CDR1 and CDR2 from the germline V gene are SEHNR and FQNEAQ (reference sequence). The ends were cut back, 4 bases at V and 5 bases at J, with 15 bases in the middle. The CDR3 spans 14 residues. CDR3: CASSWDGKNDEQYF. CDR3 nucleotides: TGTGCCAGCAGCTGGGACGGGAAGAACGACGAGCAGTACTTC. Complete variable domain (other parts from reference TRBV7-9 and TRBJ2-7): DTGVSQNPRHKITKRGQNVTFRCDPISEHNRLYWYRQTLGQGPEFLTYFQNEAQLEKSRLLSDRFSAERPKGSFSTLEIQRTEQGDSAMYLCASSWDGKNDEQYFGPGTRLTVT.

This clonotype showed up many times. The chain joins TRBV4-1 to TRBJ1-1; 11 nucleotides line up with TRBD1. The CDR3 is 14 amino acids. After removal of 2 bases from V and 5 bases from J, the junction contained 1 base not matched to a gene. Germline CDR1 MGHRA, CDR2 YSYEKL. CDR3 nucleotide sequence: TGCGCCAGCAGCCAAAGGGACAGGGGGACTGAAGCTTTCTTT. It encodes CASSQRDRGTEAFF.

This clonotype was recorded at least ten times. The chain carries TRBV10-2 and TRBJ2-3; TRBD2 matches 16 bases. This CDR3 has 17 amino acids. The germline V gene encodes CDR1 WSHSY and CDR2 SAAADI. The J segment lost 4 bases and the V segment lost 5 bases, leaving 6 bases of the junction unmatched. The CDR3 sequence: CASSPGTSGGASDTQYF. In nucleotides, the CDR3 is TGCGCCAGCAGTCCCGGGACTAGCGGGGGGGCGTCAGATACGCAGTATTTT.

This clonotype was detected ten times or more. This chain joins TRBV24-1 and TRBJ1-2; no definite D call. CDR1 and CDR2 (germline): KGHDR, SFDVKD. CDR3 size: 17 residues. Trimming stripped 5 bases from V and 4 bases from J, with 22 bases between. The CDR3 nucleotides read TGTGCCACCAGTGTAGAGTTTAGTACCAGAAAGACCTATGGCTACACCTTC. Protein: CATSVEFSTRKTYGYTF.

The gene calls are TRBV5-6 and TRBJ2-1; tentative D call: TRBD2 (6 bases). Germline CDR1 SGHDT, CDR2 YYEEEE. V lost 3 bases to trimming and J lost 3 bases, with 16 bases between them. The CDR3 spans 16 residues. The CDR3 nucleotides are TGTGCCAGCAGCTCGGCGGCTAGCGCCCACTACAATGAGCAGTTCTTC. Translating it yields CASSSAASAHYNEQFF.

This clonotype was seen many times. The J gene is TRBJ1-1, the V gene TRBV7-9; D not resolved. V was shortened by 7 bases and J by 3 bases, with 15 bases between the two germline ends. The germline CDR1 and CDR2 sequences are SEHNR and FQNEAQ (reference sequence). This CDR3 comprises 14 residues. CDR3 protein: CASKGPPSHTEAFF. The DNA of the CDR3 is TGTGCCAGCAAAGGACCGCCTTCGCACACTGAAGCTTTCTTT.

This sequence joins TRBV3-1 and TRBJ2-3, with D perhaps matching TRBD1 (5 bases). The V and J ends lost 4 bases and 3 bases respectively, with 14 bases between them. Germline V gene data show CDR1 as LGHDT and CDR2 as YNNKEL (reference sequence). The CDR3 sequence is 15 residues long. The CDR3 loop reads CASSRARSGTDTQYF. Written as DNA, the CDR3 is TGTGCCAGCAGCCGAGCCCGGTCAGGGACAGATACGCAGTATTTT.

This clonotype has a count of ten or more. The V call is TRBV6-8, the J call TRBJ2-7; the D gene could be TRBD1 or TRBD2 (6 bases each). The CDR3 consists of 13 residues. Germline CDR1 and CDR2: MNHGY and SAAAGT. Trimming took 7 bases from V and 3 from J, leaving 13 bases between them. The CDR3 bases are TGTGCCAGCAAGGGGGGAGAGAACTACGAGCAGTACTTC. Amino acids: CASKGGENYEQYF.

Details on this clonotype: This may come from a read error, since a much larger clone is one base off. This rearrangement joins TRBV21-1 to TRBJ2-1; the D call in the table, TRBD1, was not verified against the DNA. TRBV21-1 is assigned pseudogene status. The CDR3 sequence is 15 residues long. The chain's CDR3 is CASRKSEGGYNEQSF. The DNA for the CDR3 is TGTGCCAGCAGGAAATCAGAGGGGGGATACAATGAGCAGTCCTTC.

This clonotype was seen many times. The chain couples TRBV3-1 to TRBJ1-2; D unclear. Trimming left V 4 bases short and J 4 bases short, with 22 bases between. CDR1 is LGHDT, CDR2 YNNKEL, per germline (reference sequence). The length of the CDR3 is 17 residues. Written as DNA, the CDR3 is TGTGCCAGCAGCCTAGGTTTCACCCTTCGAAAGACCTATGGCTACACCTTC. Protein sequence: CASSLGFTLRKTYGYTF.

Regarding this clonotype: A much bigger clone sits one base away, suggesting this may be a read error. The chain joins TRBV6-5 to TRBJ1-4; 7 positions match TRBD1. Germline V gene data show CDR1 as MNHEY and CDR2 as SVGAGI. There are 14 residues in the CDR3. CDR3 sequence reads: CASSIFRGYEKLLF. In DNA form, the CDR3 reads TGTGCCAGCAGCATATTCAGGGGGTACGAAAAACTGCTTTTT.

This clonotype was counted ten times or more. The V gene is TRBV20-1, the J gene TRBJ2-1, with 10 bases fitting TRBD2. With 6 bases clipped from V and 5 bases from J, the junction kept 7 bases outside the gene matches. The CDR3 length is 14 residues. Germline V gives CDR1 DFQATT, CDR2 SNEGSKA (reference sequence). The CDR3 nucleotides read TGCAGTGCGGCTCTAGCGGGAGTGGACAATGAGCAGTTCTTC. As protein: CSAALAGVDNEQFF.

On this clonotype: Possible read error: a much larger clone is one base away. V and J are TRBV27 and TRBJ2-2; D remains unclear. CDR1 is MNHEY and CDR2 is SMNVEV in the germline V gene (reference sequence). The V gene lost 4 bases and the J gene lost 7 bases, with 10 bases spanning the gap. The CDR3 runs 13 residues. CDR3 DNA sequence: TGTGCCAGCAGTTCAGGCATTGTCGGGGAGCTGTTTTTT. Protein: CASSSGIVGELFF.